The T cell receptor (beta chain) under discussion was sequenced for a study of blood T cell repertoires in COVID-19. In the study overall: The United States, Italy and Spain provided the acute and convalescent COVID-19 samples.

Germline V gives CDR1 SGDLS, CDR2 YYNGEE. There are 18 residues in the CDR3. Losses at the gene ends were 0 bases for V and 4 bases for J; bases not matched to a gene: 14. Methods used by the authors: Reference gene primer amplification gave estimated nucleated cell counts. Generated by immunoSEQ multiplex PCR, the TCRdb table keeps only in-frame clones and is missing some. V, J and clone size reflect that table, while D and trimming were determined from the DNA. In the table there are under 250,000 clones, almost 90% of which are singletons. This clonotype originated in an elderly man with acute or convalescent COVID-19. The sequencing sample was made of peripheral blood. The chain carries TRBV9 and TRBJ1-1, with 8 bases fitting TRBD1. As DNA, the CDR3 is TGTGCCAGCAGCGTAGCTGAGGGCAGGGGGCTGATTGGCACTGAAGCTTTCTTT. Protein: CASSVAEGRGLIGTEAFF.